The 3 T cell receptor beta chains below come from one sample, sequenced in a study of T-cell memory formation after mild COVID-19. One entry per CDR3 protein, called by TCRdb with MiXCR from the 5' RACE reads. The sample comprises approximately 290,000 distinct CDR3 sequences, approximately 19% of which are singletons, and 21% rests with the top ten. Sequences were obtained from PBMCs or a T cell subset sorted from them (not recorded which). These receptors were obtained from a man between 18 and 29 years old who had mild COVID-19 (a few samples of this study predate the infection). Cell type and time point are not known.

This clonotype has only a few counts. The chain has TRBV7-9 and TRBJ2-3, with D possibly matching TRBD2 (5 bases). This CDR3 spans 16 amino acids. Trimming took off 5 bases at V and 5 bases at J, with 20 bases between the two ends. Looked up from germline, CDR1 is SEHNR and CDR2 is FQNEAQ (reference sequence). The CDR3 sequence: CASSTSLAGDRDTQYF. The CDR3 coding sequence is TGTGCCAGCAGCACCTCCCTGGCGGGCGACCGAGATACGCAGTATTTT.

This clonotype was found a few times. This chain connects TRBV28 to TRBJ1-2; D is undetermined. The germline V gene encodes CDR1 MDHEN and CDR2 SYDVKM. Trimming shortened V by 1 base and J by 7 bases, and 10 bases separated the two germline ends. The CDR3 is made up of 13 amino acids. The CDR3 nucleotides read TGTGCCAGCAGTTTATCCATCGAACGTGGCTACACCTTC. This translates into CASSLSIERGYTF.

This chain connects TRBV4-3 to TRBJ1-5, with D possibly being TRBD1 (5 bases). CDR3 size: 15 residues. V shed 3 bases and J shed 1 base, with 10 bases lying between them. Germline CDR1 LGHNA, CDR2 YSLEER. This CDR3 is CASSQGVGSNQPQHF. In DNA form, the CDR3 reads TGCGCCAGCAGCCAGGGGGTGGGGAGCAATCAGCCCCAGCATTTT.